In its sample, the clone carrying this T cell receptor (beta chain) was seen once. Its target is not known. Germline CDR1 and CDR2: SEHNR and FQNEAQ (reference sequence). The CDR3 spans 14 residues. V was pared by 4 bases and J by 9 bases, with 8 bases of the junction left unmatched. This specimen comes from a study of cytomegalovirus exposure and HLA in healthy donors. Study findings and constraints: The study recorded 164 TCR beta chains that were cytomegalovirus-associated. Available immune exposure information covered CMV serostatus only. The majority of TCR sequences were rare, yet some public TCRs appeared in many donors.

Researchers ran the PCR with 60 Vbeta and 13 Jbeta primers. The data were produced by immunoSEQ multiplex PCR, yet TCRdb's version contains in-frame clones alone and is incomplete. The sample lists some 120,000 clones, approximately 80% seen once, with 1% in the top ten. This TCR was recovered from a human donor in good health. The chain is built from TRBV7-9 and TRBJ2-1; 8 nucleotides line up with TRBD1. What was sequenced was PBMCs. This chain's CDR3 is CASSSTRGPSEQFF. For the CDR3, the DNA is TGTGCCAGCAGCTCAACCAGGGGGCCTAGTGAGCAGTTCTTC.